Listed below are T cell receptor beta chains from one sample, sequenced in a study of blood T cell repertoires in COVID-19. Sequenced by immunoSEQ multiplex PCR; TCRdb stores in-frame clones only, minus some. This sample yields around 200,000 clones, of which 85% to 90% are seen a single time; around 2.7% belongs to the top ten. The sample taken for sequencing was peripheral blood. These receptors all stem from a man between 35 and 55 years old with active or convalescent COVID-19. Both conserved end residues are part of each CDR3. Fields, in order: J gene, clone size, CDR3 length, V gene, D gene, CDR3 protein, CDR3 DNA. The D gene is left open where the match is weak. A row's size may be missing; if present it is once, few, many or a size class.

j_gene: TRBJ1-2
abundance: once
len: 16
v_gene: TRBV18
d_gene: -
CDR3aa: CASSPYRDPPDYGYTF
CDR3nt: TGTGCCAGCTCACCTTACAGGGATCCCCCAGACTATGGCTACACCTTC

j_gene: TRBJ2-3
abundance: -
len: 12
v_gene: TRBV6-5
d_gene: -
CDR3aa: CASSPGADTQYF
CDR3nt: TGTGCCAGCAGCCCCGGAGCAGATACGCAGTATTTT

j_gene: TRBJ1-5
abundance: -
len: 13
v_gene: TRBV30
d_gene: -
CDR3aa: CAWSNRENQPQHF
CDR3nt: TGTGCCTGGAGCAACAGGGAGAATCAGCCCCAGCATTTT

j_gene: TRBJ1-1
abundance: -
len: 14
v_gene: TRBV6-1
d_gene: -
CDR3aa: CASSEPPGQTEAFF
CDR3nt: TGTGCCAGCAGTGAACCCCCGGGACAAACTGAAGCTTTCTTT

j_gene: TRBJ2-7
abundance: -
len: 15
v_gene: TRBV2
d_gene: TRBD2
CDR3aa: CARRGGTSGVHEQYF
CDR3nt: TGTGCCCGCAGGGGGGGGACTAGCGGGGTCCACGAGCAGTACTTC

j_gene: TRBJ2-6
abundance: -
len: 19
v_gene: TRBV4-1
d_gene: TRBD2
CDR3aa: CASSQEPAGAFSGANVLTF
CDR3nt: TGCGCCAGCAGCCAAGAGCCAGCGGGGGCCTTCTCTGGGGCCAACGTCCTGACTTTC

j_gene: TRBJ1-1
abundance: -
len: 13
v_gene: TRBV14
d_gene: -
CDR3aa: CASSLTVNTEAFF
CDR3nt: TGTGCCAGCAGCCTGACAGTAAACACTGAAGCTTTCTTT

j_gene: TRBJ2-6
abundance: -
len: 19
v_gene: TRBV7-9
d_gene: TRBD1
CDR3aa: CASSTTTGGPISGANVLTF
CDR3nt: TGTGCCAGCAGCACTACGACAGGGGGTCCAATCTCTGGGGCCAACGTCCTGACTTTC

j_gene: TRBJ2-5
abundance: -
len: 14
v_gene: TRBV19
d_gene: -
CDR3aa: CASSMSVLQETQYF
CDR3nt: TGTGCCAGTAGTATGTCAGTGCTCCAAGAGACCCAGTACTTC

j_gene: TRBJ1-2
abundance: -
len: 12
v_gene: TRBV6-5
d_gene: -
CDR3aa: CASKGHNYGYTF
CDR3nt: TGTGCCAGCAAGGGACATAACTATGGCTACACCTTC

j_gene: TRBJ1-1
abundance: -
len: 14
v_gene: TRBV29-1
d_gene: -
CDR3aa: CSVEKGGRNTEAFF
CDR3nt: TGCAGCGTTGAAAAGGGGGGGAGAAACACTGAAGCTTTCTTT

j_gene: TRBJ2-7
abundance: once
len: 14
v_gene: TRBV18
d_gene: TRBD2
CDR3aa: CASSSGGAQNEQYF
CDR3nt: TGTGCCAGCTCAAGCGGGGGGGCCCAGAACGAGCAGTACTTC

j_gene: TRBJ1-6
abundance: -
len: 14
v_gene: TRBV6-5
d_gene: -
CDR3aa: CASRPGNYNSPLHF
CDR3nt: TGTGCCAGCAGGCCGGGAAACTATAATTCACCCCTCCACTTT

j_gene: TRBJ1-2
abundance: -
len: 13
v_gene: TRBV6-5
d_gene: -
CDR3aa: CASSRRGSYGYTF
CDR3nt: TGTGCCAGCAGTCGTAGGGGGAGCTATGGCTACACCTTC

j_gene: TRBJ2-1
abundance: -
len: 17
v_gene: TRBV14
d_gene: TRBD2
CDR3aa: CASSQFFSGTNYNEQFF
CDR3nt: TGTGCCAGCAGCCAATTTTTTTCCGGGACTAACTACAATGAGCAGTTCTTC

j_gene: TRBJ2-2
abundance: -
len: 15
v_gene: TRBV7-8
d_gene: TRBD1
CDR3aa: CASSLGRGRSGELFF
CDR3nt: TGTGCCAGCAGCTTAGGCAGGGGGCGGAGCGGGGAGCTGTTTTTT

j_gene: TRBJ2-7
abundance: -
len: 14
v_gene: TRBV2
d_gene: TRBD2
CDR3aa: CASNSLAGAYEQYF
CDR3nt: TGTGCCAGCAATTCCCTTGCGGGGGCCTACGAGCAGTACTTC

j_gene: TRBJ1-6
abundance: -
len: 16
v_gene: TRBV30
d_gene: -
CDR3aa: CAWRRSGRADNSPLHF
CDR3nt: TGTGCCTGGAGGAGGTCAGGGAGGGCCGATAATTCACCCCTCCACTTT

j_gene: TRBJ1-2
abundance: -
len: 14
v_gene: TRBV5-4
d_gene: TRBD1
CDR3aa: CASSLGQGINGYTF
CDR3nt: TGTGCCAGCAGCTTGGGACAGGGGATTAATGGCTACACCTTC

j_gene: TRBJ1-4
abundance: -
len: 11
v_gene: TRBV28
d_gene: -
CDR3aa: CASSFEGKLFF
CDR3nt: TGTGCCAGCAGTTTCGAGGGTAAACTGTTTTTT

j_gene: TRBJ2-3
abundance: -
len: 16
v_gene: TRBV7-3
d_gene: -
CDR3aa: CASSPLPVFGTDTQYF
CDR3nt: TGTGCCAGCAGCCCATTACCGGTCTTCGGCACAGATACGCAGTATTTT

j_gene: TRBJ1-1
abundance: -
len: 15
v_gene: TRBV3-1/TRBV3-2
d_gene: TRBD1
CDR3aa: CASGAGGNMNTEAFF
CDR3nt: TGTGCCAGCGGGGCAGGGGGCAATATGAACACTGAAGCTTTCTTT

j_gene: TRBJ2-3
abundance: once
len: 13
v_gene: TRBV20-1
d_gene: TRBD2
CDR3aa: CSGSSGGADTQYF
CDR3nt: TGCAGTGGTAGTAGCGGGGGGGCGGATACGCAGTATTTT

j_gene: TRBJ2-4
abundance: -
len: 16
v_gene: TRBV30
d_gene: TRBD1
CDR3aa: CAWSPGQGLAKNIQYF
CDR3nt: TGTGCCTGGAGTCCCGGACAGGGCCTAGCCAAAAACATTCAGTACTTC

j_gene: TRBJ1-5
abundance: once
len: 14
v_gene: TRBV5-6
d_gene: TRBD1
CDR3aa: CASSVTGGGQPQHF
CDR3nt: TGTGCCAGCAGCGTGACAGGGGGCGGGCAGCCCCAGCATTTT

j_gene: TRBJ2-7
abundance: -
len: 15
v_gene: TRBV4-3
d_gene: TRBD2
CDR3aa: CASSQGGGGAHEQYF
CDR3nt: TGCGCCAGCAGCCAAGGAGGCGGGGGGGCCCACGAGCAGTACTTC

j_gene: TRBJ1-1
abundance: -
len: 14
v_gene: TRBV5-4
d_gene: -
CDR3aa: CASSTGTIVTEAFF
CDR3nt: TGTGCCAGCAGCACCGGGACAATCGTCACTGAAGCTTTCTTT

j_gene: TRBJ2-7
abundance: -
len: 15
v_gene: TRBV3-1/TRBV3-2
d_gene: TRBD1
CDR3aa: CASSQGGTGAYEQYF
CDR3nt: TGTGCCAGCAGCCAAGGCGGGACAGGGGCCTACGAGCAGTACTTC

j_gene: TRBJ1-3
abundance: -
len: 16
v_gene: TRBV5-6
d_gene: TRBD1
CDR3aa: CASSFQGTGSGNTIYF
CDR3nt: TGTGCCAGCAGCTTCCAGGGGACAGGGTCTGGAAACACCATATATTTT

j_gene: TRBJ2-1
abundance: -
len: 16
v_gene: TRBV3-1/TRBV3-2
d_gene: TRBD1
CDR3aa: CASSQRSRTGGYEQFF
CDR3nt: TGTGCCAGCAGCCAAAGGTCCAGGACAGGGGGGTATGAGCAGTTCTTC

j_gene: TRBJ2-5
abundance: once
len: 15
v_gene: TRBV2
d_gene: TRBD1
CDR3aa: CASSETGGFQETQYF
CDR3nt: TGTGCCAGCAGTGAGACAGGGGGCTTCCAAGAGACCCAGTACTTC

j_gene: TRBJ2-5
abundance: -
len: 14
v_gene: TRBV7-2
d_gene: -
CDR3aa: CASSLVGTGETQYF
CDR3nt: TGTGCCAGCAGCTTAGTAGGCACAGGGGAGACCCAGTACTTC

j_gene: TRBJ1-5
abundance: -
len: 16
v_gene: TRBV4-2
d_gene: -
CDR3aa: CASSQEQGLSNQPQHF
CDR3nt: TGTGCCAGCAGCCAAGAGCAGGGCTTGAGCAATCAGCCCCAGCATTTT

j_gene: TRBJ1-5
abundance: once
len: 14
v_gene: TRBV28
d_gene: -
CDR3aa: CASNVQAYSQPQHF
CDR3nt: TGTGCCAGCAACGTGCAGGCATATAGTCAGCCCCAGCATTTT

j_gene: TRBJ1-2
abundance: -
len: 13
v_gene: TRBV5-4
d_gene: TRBD1
CDR3aa: CASSLGGQGDYTF
CDR3nt: TGTGCCAGCAGCTTGGGAGGACAGGGAGACTACACCTTC

j_gene: TRBJ2-1
abundance: -
len: 15
v_gene: TRBV6-5
d_gene: TRBD1
CDR3aa: CASSLGTGWNNEQFF
CDR3nt: TGTGCCAGCAGTCTCGGGACAGGGTGGAACAATGAGCAGTTCTTC

j_gene: TRBJ1-1
abundance: -
len: 15
v_gene: TRBV11-3
d_gene: TRBD1
CDR3aa: CASSPAQGVVTEAFF
CDR3nt: TGTGCCAGCAGCCCGGCACAGGGGGTGGTCACTGAAGCTTTCTTT

j_gene: TRBJ2-1
abundance: -
len: 12
v_gene: TRBV5-1
d_gene: -
CDR3aa: CASSLGGNEQFF
CDR3nt: TGCGCCAGCAGCTTGGGCGGGAATGAGCAGTTCTTC

j_gene: TRBJ1-1
abundance: -
len: 12
v_gene: TRBV12-3/TRBV12-4
d_gene: TRBD1
CDR3aa: CASSSGGPEAFF
CDR3nt: TGTGCCAGCAGTTCAGGGGGGCCTGAAGCTTTCTTT

j_gene: TRBJ2-7
abundance: -
len: 11
v_gene: TRBV7-9
d_gene: -
CDR3aa: CASSPTYEQYF
CDR3nt: TGTGCCAGCAGCCCCACCTACGAGCAGTACTTC

j_gene: TRBJ2-1
abundance: -
len: 17
v_gene: TRBV5-1
d_gene: -
CDR3aa: CASSLFTGFSSYNEQFF
CDR3nt: TGCGCCAGCAGCTTGTTTACAGGTTTCAGCTCCTACAATGAGCAGTTCTTC

j_gene: TRBJ2-5
abundance: -
len: 18
v_gene: TRBV6-1
d_gene: TRBD2
CDR3aa: CASSERTSGGRRGETQYF
CDR3nt: TGTGCCAGCAGTGAAAGAACTAGCGGGGGCCGACGGGGGGAGACCCAGTACTTC

j_gene: TRBJ2-1
abundance: -
len: 15
v_gene: TRBV19
d_gene: TRBD2
CDR3aa: CASSNLAGLTNEQFF
CDR3nt: TGTGCCAGTAGTAACCTAGCGGGGCTAACCAATGAGCAGTTCTTC

j_gene: TRBJ2-3
abundance: -
len: 17
v_gene: TRBV11-2
d_gene: TRBD2
CDR3aa: CASSNPISGDSTDTQYF
CDR3nt: TGTGCCAGCAGCAACCCAATCAGCGGGGATAGCACAGATACGCAGTATTTT

j_gene: TRBJ2-2
abundance: many
len: 15
v_gene: TRBV10-3
d_gene: TRBD1
CDR3aa: CAISRGQGGTGELFF
CDR3nt: TGTGCCATCAGCAGGGGACAGGGTGGCACCGGGGAGCTGTTTTTT

j_gene: TRBJ2-3
abundance: -
len: 17
v_gene: TRBV10-2
d_gene: TRBD2
CDR3aa: CASSESVLAGDTDTQYF
CDR3nt: TGCGCCAGCAGTGAGTCTGTTCTTGCGGGGGACACAGATACGCAGTATTTT